This entry lists 18 T cell receptor beta chains sequenced from one sample in a study of identical twins. TCRdb itself ran the 5' RACE reads through MiXCR, one entry per CDR3 protein. The sample lists hundreds of thousands of distinct CDR3 sequences; approximately 21% were seen once. A further study also used this sample, focusing on T cells expressing NK-cell markers.

Material for sequencing was PBMCs. These receptors came from a woman between 18 and 29 years old in good health.

This clonotype was seen more than once but under ten times. V gene TRBV20-1 combines with J gene TRBJ1-1; possible D gene TRBD1, 5 bases. This CDR3 spans 15 amino acids. V lost 3 bases and J 0 bases, leaving 14 bases between the germline ends. Germline V gene data show CDR1 as DFQATT and CDR2 as SNEGSKA (reference sequence). CDR3 nucleotide sequence: TGCAGTGCTAGGTCGATAGGGGTCCTGAACACTGAAGCTTTCTTT. It codes for CSARSIGVLNTEAFF.

The V gene is TRBV6-1, the J gene TRBJ2-1, with 10 bases fitting TRBD2. V lost 7 bases to trimming and J lost 3 bases; unmatched junction nucleotides: 6. The CDR3 contains 15 residues. CDR1 and CDR2 from the germline V gene are MNHNS and SASEGT. The CDR3 DNA sequence: TGTGCCAGCAAATCAGCGGGGGGGCACTACAATGAGCAGTTCTTC. Protein product: CASKSAGGHYNEQFF.

The rearrangement links TRBV20-1 to TRBJ2-7; D perhaps matches TRBD1 (6 bases). Germline V CDR1 and CDR2: DFQATT, SNEGSKA (reference sequence). The CDR3 runs 14 residues. Trimming shortened V by 0 bases and J by 4 bases, and 13 bases separated the two germline ends. CDR3 nucleotide sequence: TGCAGTGCTAGAGATTGGACAGCCCCATACGAGCAGTACTTC. Protein product: CSARDWTAPYEQYF.

This clonotype was seen only a few times. Written as DNA, the CDR3 is TGCGCCAGCACCGAGGGGCCCTACGAGCAGTACTTC. Translated, it gives CASTEGPYEQYF. The chain couples TRBV10-1 to TRBJ2-7; D is possibly TRBD1 or TRBD2 (5 bases each). V lost 7 bases and J 2 bases, leaving 9 bases between the germline ends. CDR1 is WNHNN and CDR2 is SYGVQD in the germline V gene (reference sequence). This CDR3 spans 12 amino acids.

The genes are TRBV12-3 or TRBV12-4 and TRBJ1-5, with 7 bases fitting TRBD1. CDR3 length equals 15 residues. After removal of 5 bases from V and 7 bases from J, the junction contained 11 bases not matched to a gene. CDR3: CASSPQGQVGQPQHF. CDR3 in DNA: TGTGCCAGCAGTCCTCAAGGACAGGTCGGGCAGCCCCAGCATTTT.

There are a few counts of this clonotype. The chain carries TRBV12-3 or TRBV12-4 and TRBJ2-1, with TRBD2 matching over 12 bases. CDR3 length: 17 amino acids. V lost 7 bases, J lost 5 bases, and 12 bases stayed unmatched. This chain's CDR3 is CASIHSPRTSGDNEQFF. CDR3 bases: TGTGCCAGCATTCACTCCCCTAGGACTAGCGGGGACAATGAGCAGTTCTTC.

This chain joins TRBV4-3 and TRBJ2-1; TRBD2 matches 13 bases. Trimming cost V 0 bases and J 8 bases; bases outside gene matches: 7. The CDR3 is made up of 17 amino acids. The V gene's germline CDR1 is LGHNA and CDR2 YSLEER. CDR3 region: CASSQDIRTSGSDEQFF. Here the CDR3 DNA reads TGCGCCAGCAGCCAAGATATTCGGACTAGCGGGAGCGATGAGCAGTTCTTC.

There are a few counts of this clonotype. This chain joins TRBV6-1 and TRBJ2-3, with D perhaps TRBD1 (6 bases). This CDR3 is 14 amino acids long. Germline lookup yields CDR1 MNHNS and CDR2 SASEGT. With 5 bases removed from V and 5 bases from J, the gap between germline ends came to 14 bases. CDR3 sequence: CASSNQGREDTQYF. The CDR3 DNA is TGTGCCAGCAGTAATCAGGGGAGAGAAGATACGCAGTATTTT.

This clonotype was detected only a few times. The chain uses TRBV5-1 and TRBJ2-3, with 7 nucleotides matching TRBD2. J gave up 0 bases and V 5 bases, and 6 bases lay outside the gene matches. The CDR3 spans 15 residues. Germline assignment: CDR1 SGHRS and CDR2 YFSETQ. The CDR3, as DNA: TGCGCCAGCAGGGTACTAGCGACCAGCACAGATACGCAGTATTTT. It encodes CASRVLATSTDTQYF.

The CDR3 protein is CATEPPGLTYEQYF. CDR3 bases: TGTGCCACCGAACCCCCGGGACTCACCTACGAGCAGTACTTC. The V gene is TRBV6-2 or TRBV6-3, the J gene TRBJ2-7; perhaps TRBD2 as D (6 bases). V lost 10 bases and J 2 bases, leaving 18 bases between the germline ends. Germline values: CDR1 MNHEY, CDR2 SVGEGT. CDR3 length equals 14 residues.

This clonotype was counted between two and nine times. This chain joins TRBV10-2 and TRBJ2-3, with 9 bases that match TRBD1. CDR3 length: 15 residues. V was pared by 0 bases and J by 5 bases, with 3 bases of the junction left unmatched. Germline V gene lookup returns CDR1 WSHSY and CDR2 SAAADI. The CDR3 DNA follows: TGCGCCAGCAGTGAGTCGTGGACAGGGGAAGATACGCAGTATTTT. Translating it yields CASSESWTGEDTQYF.

A few counts support this clonotype. The CDR3 DNA reads as TGTGCCATCAGTCTTGACAGGAACACCGGGGAGCTGTTTTTT. This encodes CAISLDRNTGELFF. The chain recombines TRBV10-3 with TRBJ2-2; D is perhaps TRBD1 (5 bases). Looked up from germline, CDR1 is ENHRY and CDR2 is SYGVKD. V gave up 5 bases and J gave up 1 base, with 8 bases separating them. The CDR3 sequence is 14 residues long.

This clonotype was seen a handful of times. V usage is TRBV5-4 and J usage is TRBJ1-1; perhaps TRBD1 as D (6 bases). The V end lost 4 bases, the J end lost 8 bases, and 12 bases lay between the germline ends. The CDR3 is 12 amino acids. CDR1 and CDR2 from the germline V gene are SGHNT and YYREEE (reference sequence). As DNA, the CDR3 is TGTGCCAGCAGCCTAGACAGGAACGAAGCTTTCTTT. Its translation is CASSLDRNEAFF.

This clonotype was seen only a few times. The V call is TRBV6-5, the J call TRBJ2-5; no clear D gene. CDR3 size: 13 residues. The germline CDR1 and CDR2 sequences are MNHEY and SVGAGI. V lost 2 bases to trimming and J lost 4 bases, with 8 bases between them. The CDR3 is CASSYLNGETQYF. The CDR3 DNA follows: TGTGCCAGCAGTTACCTCAACGGAGAGACCCAGTACTTC.

J is TRBJ2-1 and V is TRBV30; 11 bases map to TRBD2. V lost 0 bases to trimming and J lost 5 bases; unmatched junction nucleotides: 9. The length of the CDR3 is 17 residues. The germline V gene has CDR1 GTSNPN and CDR2 SVGIG (reference sequence). CDR3 in amino acids: CAWSVSLTSGSNNEQFF. The CDR3 DNA follows: TGTGCCTGGAGTGTATCCCTCACTAGCGGGAGTAACAATGAGCAGTTCTTC.

The CDR3 is CAWIIGPTTNYGYTF. The CDR3 DNA is TGTGCCTGGATCATCGGACCGACAACTAACTATGGCTACACCTTC. V and J are TRBV30 and TRBJ1-2; D not certain. The CDR3 is 15 residues long. The V end lost 4 bases, the J end lost 0 bases, and 15 bases lay between the germline ends. Germline V gene sequence: CDR1 GTSNPN, CDR2 SVGIG (reference sequence).

This clonotype came up once. This chain links TRBV12-5 with TRBJ2-1, with a weak D call TRBD2 (5 bases). Germline V gives CDR1 LGHNT, CDR2 FRNRAP. The V end was cut by 7 bases, the J end by 4 bases, with 8 bases between. The CDR3 extends over 12 amino acids. CDR3 bases: TGTGCTAGTGCGGGAAATTACAATGAGCAGTTCTTC. Amino acids: CASAGNYNEQFF.

This clonotype was seen a handful of times. CDR3 amino acids: CSARLAPGLYEQYF. The CDR3, as DNA: TGCAGTGCCCGACTAGCCCCGGGTCTATACGAGCAGTACTTC. The genes are TRBV20-1 and TRBJ2-7; 7 bases align to TRBD2. The V gene end was trimmed by 6 bases and the J gene end by 4 bases; junction bases not matched to a gene: 12. The CDR3 consists of 14 residues. The germline CDR1 and CDR2 sequences are DFQATT and SNEGSKA (reference sequence).